This T cell receptor beta chain was identified in a study of blood T cell repertoires in COVID-19. Study-level information: Samples taken during acute and convalescent COVID-19 were collected in the United States, Italy and Spain. In each case, the material was cDNA or gDNA derived from T cells, B-cell-depleted T cells, or PBMCs.

In the source study's methods: The assay estimated nucleated cells by amplifying reference gene primers. Only in-frame clones appear in the TCRdb table, and some are missing; sequencing was by immunoSEQ multiplex PCR. V and J calls and clone size are as listed in that table; D and trimming were resolved from the DNA. Of some 200,000 clones in the sample, more than 80% were seen once. Patients of the Seattle cohort, enrolled during active infection, were followed longitudinally. The V and J ends lost 6 bases and 0 bases respectively, with 9 bases between them. Germline values: CDR1 MNHEY, CDR2 SVGAGI. This CDR3 has 14 amino acids.

V and J are TRBV6-5 and TRBJ1-5; D gene uncertain. Sequencing was performed on peripheral blood. The TCR comes from a woman aged 40 to 50 with COVID-19, enrolled during active disease. CDR3 region: CASSPTTSNQPQHF. The CDR3 DNA reads as TGTGCCAGCAGCCCGACAACTAGCAATCAGCCCCAGCATTTT.